The rows below give T cell receptor beta chains drawn from one sample of a study of OX40 agonist ivuxolimab in advanced cancers. Sequencing was performed with immunoSEQ multiplex PCR; in TCRdb, only in-frame clones are kept and a portion is missing. In the table there are about 70,000 clones, around 88% of which are singletons. The sequences come from CD4+ or CD8+ T cells sorted from blood, collected in a trial of the OX40 agonist ivuxolimab. The receptors come from an adult with an advanced solid tumor such as melanoma, head and neck, liver or kidney cancer. The CDR3 runs from the conserved cysteine through the conserved F or W. D genes are given only for firm matches. Size tells how often a clone was seen (once, few, many) or the class of an expanded clone, and some rows leave it out.

>TRBV5-1|NA|TRBJ2-2|NA
CASSSGERTGELFF
TGCGCCAGCAGCTCCGGGGAAAGGACCGGGGAGCTGTTTTTT
>TRBV5-1|NA|TRBJ2-3|NA
CASSLLGDSTDTQYF
TGCGCCAGCAGCCTGCTGGGGGATTCGACAGATACGCAGTATTTT
>TRBV6-5|TRBD1|TRBJ2-2|NA
CASSSRTGGTGELFF
TGTGCCAGCAGTTCAAGGACAGGGGGCACCGGGGAGCTGTTTTTT
>TRBV7-3|NA|TRBJ2-5|NA
CASSLGRQETQYF
TGTGCCAGCAGCTTGGGTAGACAAGAGACCCAGTACTTC
>TRBV6-6|NA|TRBJ2-7|NA
CAASRSSYEQYF
TGTGCCGCCTCGAGGAGTTCCTACGAGCAGTACTTC
>TRBV5-1|NA|TRBJ2-2|NA
CASRPGQSTGELFF
TGCGCCAGCAGACCTGGACAAAGCACCGGGGAGCTGTTTTTT
>TRBV2|TRBD1|TRBJ2-7|NA
CASSASGTGIYEQYF
TGTGCCAGCAGTGCCAGCGGGACAGGGATTTACGAGCAGTACTTC
>TRBV11-3|TRBD1|TRBJ2-7|NA
CASSSGQEGEQYF
TGTGCCAGCAGCTCGGGACAGGAGGGCGAGCAGTACTTC
>TRBV6-6|TRBD1|TRBJ1-5|NA
CASSHRGGNQPQHF
TGTGCCAGCAGTCACAGGGGTGGCAATCAGCCCCAGCATTTT
>TRBV18|NA|TRBJ2-6|few
CASSLTLTGTSFSGANVLTF
TGTGCCAGCTCACTGACACTAACCGGGACATCGTTCTCTGGGGCCAACGTCCTGACTTTC
>TRBV6-5|TRBD2|TRBJ2-7|NA
CASSYAGGPEYEQYF
TGTGCCAGCAGTTACGCGGGAGGGCCAGAATACGAGCAGTACTTC
>TRBV5-1|NA|TRBJ2-7|NA
CASSLAEGYEQYF
TGCGCCAGCAGCTTGGCCGAGGGATACGAGCAGTACTTC
>TRBV4-3|NA|TRBJ2-2|many
CASSQEGRDSGELFF
TGCGCCAGCAGCCAAGAGGGTCGGGACTCCGGGGAGCTGTTTTTT
>TRBV5-8|NA|TRBJ1-2|NA
CASSLVSTNYGYTF
TGTGCCAGCAGCTTGGTTAGCACTAACTATGGCTACACCTTC
>TRBV4-1|TRBD2|TRBJ2-7|NA
CASSQDIRRLAATYEQYF
TGCGCCAGCAGCCAAGATATTAGAAGACTAGCGGCAACCTACGAGCAGTACTTC
>TRBV18|TRBD1|TRBJ1-5|NA
CASSPGQGAGQPQHF
TGTGCCAGCTCACCAGGACAGGGGGCTGGTCAGCCCCAGCATTTT
>TRBV11-3|NA|TRBJ2-7|NA
CASSLAGPGKQYF
TGTGCCAGCAGCTTAGCCGGTCCGGGGAAGCAGTACTTC
>TRBV15|TRBD2|TRBJ2-7|NA
CATSRDTGRYEQYF
TGTGCCACCAGCAGAGATACCGGGAGGTACGAGCAGTACTTC
>TRBV5-4|TRBD2|TRBJ2-3|NA
CASSQVYSGGAKDTQYF
TGCGCCAGCAGCCAAGTTTATAGCGGGGGGGCCAAAGATACGCAGTATTTT
>TRBV7-6|NA|TRBJ1-1|few
CASSLMAGGNTEAFF
TGTGCCAGCAGCTTAATGGCTGGGGGAAACACTGAAGCTTTCTTT
>TRBV7-2|TRBD2|TRBJ2-7|NA
CASSLTTSGSSYEQYF
TGTGCCAGCAGCTTAACTACTAGCGGGAGCTCCTACGAGCAGTACTTC
>TRBV7-2|NA|TRBJ2-2|NA
CASSLVGWELFF
TGTGCCAGCAGCTTAGTGGGTTGGGAGCTGTTTTTT
>TRBV28|NA|TRBJ1-2|NA
CASRGHGNYGYTF
TGTGCCAGCAGAGGACACGGTAACTATGGCTACACCTTC
>TRBV6-5|TRBD1|TRBJ1-3|NA
CASSRDRVAGNTIYF
TGTGCCAGCAGTAGGGACAGGGTGGCCGGAAACACCATATATTTT
>TRBV9|NA|TRBJ1-5|once
CASSVVIPVPQHF
TGTGCCAGCAGCGTAGTAATTCCGGTGCCCCAGCATTTT
>TRBV5-1|NA|TRBJ2-3|NA
CASSFQGLGRGGTDTQYF
TGCGCCAGCAGCTTTCAGGGGTTGGGGCGAGGGGGCACAGATACGCAGTATTTT
>TRBV18|TRBD1|TRBJ2-3|NA
CASSRQGVTDTQYF
TGTGCCAGCTCCCGACAGGGGGTCACAGATACGCAGTATTTT
>TRBV11-2|NA|TRBJ2-7|NA
CASSLVDYLHKQYF
TGTGCCAGCAGCTTAGTGGACTACCTCCACAAGCAGTACTTC
>TRBV6-1|TRBD2|TRBJ2-1|NA
CASRSGGLSNNEQFF
TGTGCCAGTCGTTCGGGAGGTCTAAGTAACAATGAGCAGTTCTTC
>TRBV9|NA|TRBJ2-7|once
CASSVDAGDSYEQYF
TGTGCCAGCAGCGTAGACGCGGGTGACAGCTACGAGCAGTACTTC
>TRBV7-2|NA|TRBJ2-7|NA
CASSSKVGGSFSEQYF
TGTGCCAGCAGCTCAAAAGTCGGCGGGTCTTTTTCCGAGCAGTACTTC
>TRBV28|TRBD1|TRBJ2-7|NA
CASSFWTGTYEQYF
TGTGCCAGCAGTTTTTGGACAGGAACCTACGAGCAGTACTTC
>TRBV5-1|TRBD1|TRBJ2-4|NA
CASSFTGGATKNIQYF
TGCGCCAGCAGCTTTACAGGGGGCGCGACCAAAAACATTCAGTACTTC
>TRBV5-1|TRBD2|TRBJ2-1|NA
CASSLASLAGINEQFF
TGCGCCAGCAGCTTGGCCAGTCTAGCGGGGATTAATGAGCAGTTCTTC
>TRBV7-3|NA|TRBJ1-3|NA
CASARTPGNTIYF
TGTGCCAGCGCAAGGACACCTGGAAACACCATATATTTT
>TRBV7-3|TRBD1|TRBJ2-7|NA
CASRRDRGLEQYF
TGTGCCAGCAGACGGGACAGGGGCCTCGAGCAGTACTTC
>TRBV28|NA|TRBJ2-7|NA
CASSLTRQQYF
TGTGCCAGCAGTCTTACACGACAGCAGTACTTC
>TRBV6-1|NA|TRBJ2-5|few
CASRWDQHRETQYF
TGTGCCAGCAGGTGGGACCAGCATCGAGAGACCCAGTACTTC
>TRBV4-1|NA|TRBJ1-1|NA
CASSQDRIPQLEAFF
TGCGCCAGCAGCCAAGATCGAATCCCACAGCTTGAAGCTTTCTTT
>TRBV2|NA|TRBJ2-1|NA
CASSGLPTLDEQFF
TGTGCCAGCAGTGGGCTACCCACCTTAGATGAGCAGTTCTTC
>TRBV7-2|NA|TRBJ2-7|NA
CASGPRLMLYEQYF
TGTGCCAGCGGCCCAAGACTGATGCTATACGAGCAGTACTTC
>TRBV28|TRBD1|TRBJ2-7|once
CASHTGTGGSPPYEQYF
TGTGCCAGTCATACCGGGACAGGGGGGTCCCCTCCCTACGAGCAGTACTTC
>TRBV30|NA|TRBJ1-5|NA
CAWSVQRNQPQHF
TGTGCCTGGAGTGTACAGCGCAATCAGCCCCAGCATTTT
>TRBV4-1|NA|TRBJ2-3|once
CASSREGTDTQYF
TGCGCCAGCAGCCGGGAAGGCACAGATACGCAGTATTTT
>TRBV28|NA|TRBJ2-3|NA
CASRQSSTDTQYF
TGTGCCAGCCGACAGTCTAGCACAGATACGCAGTATTTT
>TRBV20-1|NA|TRBJ1-1|NA
CSANLGLRAFF
TGCAGTGCTAACTTGGGACTACGAGCTTTCTTT
>TRBV18|NA|TRBJ1-4|NA
CASSPNVQVLLNEKLFF
TGTGCCAGCTCACCCAACGTCCAGGTGCTATTGAATGAAAAACTGTTTTTT
>TRBV19|NA|TRBJ1-5|NA
CASSILWEWGQPQHF
TGTGCCAGTAGTATATTGTGGGAATGGGGTCAGCCCCAGCATTTT
>TRBV9|NA|TRBJ1-2|NA
CASSGQNNYGYTF
TGTGCCAGCAGCGGGCAGAATAACTATGGCTACACCTTC